The 2 T cell receptor beta chains below come from one sample, sequenced in a study of shared clonotypes between healthy human individuals. Naivety among CD8 cells was defined by CD45RO negativity and positive CCR7 selection, thereby excluding terminally differentiated effector memory CD45RA+ cells. Assay used: immunoSEQ multiplex PCR; TCRdb lists only in-frame clones, some missing. The profile covers around 2,000,000 clones, with about 94% appearing a single time and around 1% taken by the ten largest. Sequenced: naive CD8+ T cells sorted from blood. Source of these receptors: a man younger than 30 in good health.

This clone is a singleton in its sample. The chain couples TRBV27 to TRBJ1-1, with a weak D call TRBD1 (6 bases). Trimming took 4 bases from V and 4 from J, leaving 22 bases between them. CDR1 is MNHEY, CDR2 SMNVEV, per germline (reference sequence). This CDR3 spans 17 amino acids. The CDR3 DNA follows: TGTGCCAGCAGTTACCTCGGCAGGGGAACGTATGGCACTGAAGCTTTCTTT. Its protein product is CASSYLGRGTYGTEAFF.

As concerns this clone: The junction does not match germline at one end; this may be a read error. V is TRBV7-7 and J is TRBJ2-1; D call uncertain. Germline CDR1 SSHAT, CDR2 FNYEAQ (reference sequence). This CDR3 region has 13 residues. In DNA, the CDR3 is TGTGCTAGCAGCTTAGGACCGAACAATGAGCAGTTCTTC. Protein sequence: CASSLGPNNEQFF.